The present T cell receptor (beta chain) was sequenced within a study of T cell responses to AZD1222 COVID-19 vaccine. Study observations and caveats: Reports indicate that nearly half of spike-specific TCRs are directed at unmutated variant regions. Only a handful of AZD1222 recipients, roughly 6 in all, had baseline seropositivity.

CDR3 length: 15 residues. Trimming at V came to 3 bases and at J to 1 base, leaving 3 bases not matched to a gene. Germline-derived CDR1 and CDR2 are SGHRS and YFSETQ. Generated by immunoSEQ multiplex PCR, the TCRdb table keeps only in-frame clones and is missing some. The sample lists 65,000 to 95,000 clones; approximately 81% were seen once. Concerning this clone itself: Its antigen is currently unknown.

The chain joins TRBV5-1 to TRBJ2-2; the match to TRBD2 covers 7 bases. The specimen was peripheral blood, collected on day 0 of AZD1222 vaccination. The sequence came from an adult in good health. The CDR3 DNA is TGCGCCAGCAGCTGGGGGGGACGGAACACCGGGGAGCTGTTTTTT. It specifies CASSWGGRNTGELFF.